This TCR beta chain originates from a study of T cells in Graves' hyperthyroidism and ophthalmopathy. V lost 2 bases and J 0 bases, leaving 11 bases between the germline ends. This CDR3 has 16 residues. Germline V gene data show CDR1 as SGHRS and CDR2 as YFSETQ. With regard to this clonotype: The antigen is unknown.

Broader study findings: From stable hyperthyroidism, ophthalmopathy was separated by a 13 V-J model. The model's output predicted ophthalmopathy at a median of around 7 months prior to onset. Blood also contained most expanded thyroid clonotypes above 0.001.

The source material, RNA transcripts, was used to amplify TCR beta CDR3 regions. During a first-round RT-PCR of the TCR CDR3, the HTBI primer set was used. TCRdb re-called the multiplex PCR reads through MiXCR, storing one row per CDR3 protein. The sample lists more than 100,000 distinct CDR3 sequences, 47% occurring once. Criteria for exclusion of patients were uncontrolled infection, other autoimmune disease, pregnancy or lactation. The sample consisted of blood. The clonotype comes from a man aged 35 to 55 with Graves' hyperthyroidism. The rearrangement joins TRBV5-1 to TRBJ1-4; TRBD1 is a possible D gene (6 bases). The CDR3 loop is CASSLQGASTNEKLFF. CDR3 in DNA: TGCGCCAGCAGCTTACAGGGCGCATCAACTAATGAAAAACTGTTTTTT.